Each of the 7 T cell receptor beta chains below was sequenced from the same sample in a study of CD8+CD57+ T cells in acquired aplastic anemia. Genomic DNA served as template for TCR beta VDJ and CDR3 profiling. TCRdb independently ran MiXCR on the reads; one entry per CDR3 protein. The table shows around 250,000 distinct CDR3 sequences, with approximately 55% occurring only once. The sequenced sample was sorted CD4+, CD8+, or CD8+CD57+ T cells (not recorded which) from PBMCs. The receptors derive from a human donor with severe aplastic anemia or a healthy control (not recorded which).

This clonotype has ten or more counts. V and J are TRBV7-9 and TRBJ2-3, with D unresolved. CDR3 length: 18 residues. Germline-derived CDR1 and CDR2 are SEHNR and FQNEAQ (reference sequence). Trimming took 0 bases from V and 1 from J, leaving 17 bases between them. This CDR3 is CASSLAKGTASGTDTQYF. The CDR3 region has the DNA TGTGCCAGCAGCTTAGCCAAGGGAACTGCCTCTGGCACAGATACGCAGTATTTT.

The CDR3 loop is CSARVAYLGNEQFF. Here the CDR3 DNA reads TGCAGTGCTAGAGTGGCCTACCTCGGGAATGAGCAGTTCTTC. The chain combines TRBV20-1 with TRBJ2-1, with D unresolved. This CDR3 contains 14 residues. Trimming cost V 1 base and J 7 bases, with 14 bases left between them. Germline V gene data show CDR1 as DFQATT and CDR2 as SNEGSKA (reference sequence).

This clonotype was counted at least ten times. The chain is built from TRBV14 and TRBJ1-4; D may be TRBD1 (5 bases). The CDR3 runs to 15 residues. V was clipped by 0 bases and J by 3 bases, with 8 bases between them. CDR1 SGHDN and CDR2 FVKESK come from the germline V gene. The CDR3 reads CASSQERGPNEKLFF. CDR3 nucleotides: TGTGCCAGCAGCCAAGAAAGGGGTCCTAATGAAAAACTGTTTTTT.

The chain employs TRBV20-1 and TRBJ2-1; 11 bases are a match to TRBD2. The length of the CDR3 is 17 residues. From germline, CDR1 is DFQATT and CDR2 SNEGSKA (reference sequence). V was clipped by 5 bases and J by 0 bases; unmatched bases: 9. The CDR3 DNA reads TGCAGTGCTGGGGGAGGGCTAGCGGGGGGCTCCTACAATGAGCAGTTCTTC. This sequence encodes CSAGGGLAGGSYNEQFF.

CDR3 in DNA: TGTGCCTGGAGTTGGTCCGGGGGGAGACAGCCCCAGCATTTT. Its protein product is CAWSWSGGRQPQHF. V is TRBV30 and J is TRBJ1-5, with a weak D call TRBD1 (5 bases). The CDR3 has 14 residues. Germline V lookup: CDR1 GTSNPN, CDR2 SVGIG (reference sequence). Deletions cut 2 bases from V and 7 bases from J, with 15 bases between.

This chain joins TRBV9 and TRBJ1-4; D may be TRBD1 (5 bases). Trimming removed 7 bases from V and 6 bases from J, with 13 bases in between. The CDR3 has 13 amino acids. Per the germline V gene, CDR1 is SGDLS and CDR2 is YYNGEE. Written as DNA, the CDR3 is TGTGCCAGCGCGGCACAGGACCATGAAAAACTGTTTTTT. Translated: CASAAQDHEKLFF.

Ten or more counts support this clonotype. As DNA, the CDR3 is TGTGCCAGTAGTATCCAGGGGGTATGGAATGAAAAACTGTTTTTT. Its protein product is CASSIQGVWNEKLFF. J is TRBJ1-4 and V is TRBV19; 7 nucleotides align to TRBD1. The CDR3 is 15 amino acids. CDR1 is LNHDA and CDR2 is SQIVND in the germline V gene (reference sequence). Trimming removed 3 bases from V and 5 bases from J; junction bases left unmatched: 6.